This T cell receptor (beta chain) was recorded in a study of T cells in Graves' hyperthyroidism and ophthalmopathy (dated by TCRdb to about 2019). Broadly, across the study: Peripheral blood samples were taken at initial diagnosis, before any treatment was given. A discovery cohort of about 100 patients, roughly 45 with Graves' ophthalmopathy and 55 to 65 with stable Graves' hyperthyroidism, was used to find distinguishing TCR V-J signatures. An independent validation cohort of about 20 hyperthyroidism patients and about 15 patients who later progressed to ophthalmopathy tested prospective prediction of ophthalmopathy. The roughly 91 discovery patients were randomly divided into training and test sets at a 7:3 ratio. Thyroid tissue and blood T-cell repertoires from about six Graves' hyperthyroidism patients were also compared in the study. Following sampling, methimazole starting at 30 mg daily was given to hyperthyroidism patients, and high-dose intravenous methylprednisolone was given to ophthalmopathy patients. According to the paper, TCR Vbeta CDR3 sequencing was carried out on 135 peripheral blood samples, which came from more than 40 ophthalmopathy, 75 or so hyperthyroidism and approximately 17 progressor patients. The research as a whole found: In validation, the model predicted progression to ophthalmopathy a median of 6.5 months before onset, with around 70% sensitivity and 72.22% specificity. In cross-validation, a model built on a 13 V-J signature told ophthalmopathy apart from stable hyperthyroidism with approximately 90% sensitivity and roughly 82% specificity, and in testing the same model reached 80%/75%. Sample size was not statistically predetermined, and blinding of investigators to group allocation was not performed. Most expanded thyroid clonotypes (frequency above 0.001) were also detected in blood, suggesting blood repertoires may reflect thyroid immune responses.

Taken from the germline V gene, the CDR1 and CDR2 loops are MNHEY and SVGAGI. V gives up 0 bases and J gives up 4 bases, and the segment between their germline ends measures 12 bases. The CDR3 goes from the cysteine to the phenylalanine over 15 residues. Kept here is only the CDR3 DNA, which spans 45 bases and is read in frame from base 1. Ophthalmopathy patients had moderately to severely active disease, Clinical Activity Score of at least 3, NOSPECS grade of at least 4, and duration under 3 months. The study excluded patients with uncontrolled infections, other autoimmune diseases, pregnancy or lactation. Diagnoses were established on the basis of clinical symptoms, serum thyroxine and TRAb, thyroid ultrasound, and orbital computed tomography. PBMCs were isolated from 10 ml of fresh peripheral blood by Ficoll-Paque density gradient centrifugation. Trizol reagent was used to extract total RNA, and RNA quality was then checked on an Agilent 2100 Bioanalyzer.

The TCR beta CDR3 regions were amplified from the RNA transcripts. The first round of RT-PCR for the TCR CDR3 was performed with the HTBI primer set and the Qiagen OneStep RT-PCR kit. Libraries were constructed in a second round of multiplex PCR, after which size selection and purification were carried out. The libraries were sequenced on an Illumina HiSeq2000 using paired-end 100 bp reads. The paper's data handling went like this. Raw data were processed with SOAPnuke, discarding reads with adapters, uncalled bases, mean Phred below 15, or no exact constant-primer or identifier match. High-quality paired reads were merged using COPE v1.2.5, and each unique nucleotide sequence was defined as a clonotype. Clonotypes were aligned to IMGT TRBV, TRBD and TRBJ reference segments using MiTCR v1.1. The analysis included only V-J combinations with a frequency above 0.0001, which together covered more than 99% of the repertoires. A TCS score was defined as the ratio of F50 (clonal expansion) to E x V (chaos), with BLOSUM62-based TCRdist applied between CDR3 peptides within each V-J. Welch's t-statistics and random forest reduced 514 V-J features to 10 to 15, which were used in a naive Bayes classifier (R e1071). The similarity between thyroid and blood repertoires was quantified using the Morisita-Horn index. The public reads were run again by TCRdb, first through fastp at Q25 and then through MiXCR, and only productive beta chains were kept. Rows are unified per CDR3 protein, each entry keeping the most common DNA and genes. TCRdb's processing, not the authors' own work, is the source of the V and J calls. Present in this sample are about 610,000 distinct CDR3 sequences, roughly 14% of which were seen just once. The ten largest clones capture 4.3% of the sample.

This clonotype was recorded at least ten times. Its cognate antigen has yet to be identified. No clone much larger than this one lies a single base away; base qualities are absent. Rearrangement joined TRBV6-5 to TRBJ1-1, with the D gene not clear enough to name. Sequences were obtained from blood. This clonotype was obtained from a middle-aged woman with Graves' ophthalmopathy. The CDR3 in this case is CASSYSDRMVTEAFF. The nucleotide sequence is TGTGCCAGCAGTTACTCGGACCGGATGGTCACTGAAGCTTTCTTT.